These 8 T cell receptor beta chains were sequenced from one sample in a study of PD-1 blockade in mismatch repair-deficient tumors. The data were produced by immunoSEQ multiplex PCR, yet TCRdb's version contains in-frame clones alone and is incomplete. Of some 27,000 clones detected, approximately 84% appear once; the ten largest clones hold about 3%. Material: PBMCs, obtained before pembrolizumab treatment. These receptors were taken from an adult with mismatch repair-deficient cancer.

This rearrangement joins TRBV7-8 to TRBJ2-1, with D possibly TRBD1 on 5 matching bases. CDR3 length: 14 residues. CDR1 SGHVS and CDR2 FQNEAQ come from the germline V gene. Trimming removed 5 bases at V and 6 bases at J, with 14 bases between. As DNA, the CDR3 is TGTGCCAGCAGCCCCGGGTTTCAGGGCAATGAGCAGTTCTTC. This encodes CASSPGFQGNEQFF.

The V call is TRBV4-1, the J call TRBJ2-2, with D possibly matching TRBD1 (6 bases). Germline loops: CDR1 MGHRA, CDR2 YSYEKL. The ends were cut back, 0 bases at V and 4 bases at J, with 21 bases in the middle. The CDR3 runs 19 residues. CDR3 region: CASSQDGGPSWESTGELFF. As DNA, the CDR3 is TGCGCCAGCAGCCAAGATGGGGGCCCTAGTTGGGAATCCACCGGGGAGCTGTTTTTT.

The CDR3, as DNA: TGTGCCAGCAGCGTAGGCAGGGAGGGAGGGTCCTACAATGAGCAGTTCTTC. Amino acids: CASSVGREGGSYNEQFF. The chain is built from TRBV9 and TRBJ2-1; 7 bases line up with TRBD2. Germline V gene data show CDR1 as SGDLS and CDR2 as YYNGEE. V shed 0 bases and J 1 base; nucleotides not matched to a gene: 7. The CDR3 runs to 17 residues. Full variable domain (rest looked up from reference TRBV9 and TRBJ2-1): DSGVTQTPKHLITATGQRVTLRCSPRSGDLSVYWYQQSLDQGLQFLIQYYNGEERAKGNILERFSAQQFPDLHSELNLSSLELGDSALYFCASSVGREGGSYNEQFFGPGTRLTVL.

This chain uses TRBV28 with TRBJ2-1, with TRBD2 matching 13 bases. CDR1 and CDR2 from the germline V gene are MDHEN and SYDVKM. The ends lost 5 bases at V and 5 bases at J; junction bases unmatched: 3. This CDR3 comprises 15 residues. The CDR3 spells CASSLLAGGDNEQFF. DNA of the CDR3: TGTGCCAGCAGTCTACTAGCGGGAGGGGACAATGAGCAGTTCTTC.

This sequence joins TRBV6-1 and TRBJ2-1; 7 bases are shared with TRBD1. The germline V gene encodes CDR1 MNHNS and CDR2 SASEGT. V gave up 2 bases and J gave up 15 bases; unmatched junction bases: 10. The CDR3 consists of 13 residues. The CDR3 reads CASSENVQGKRFF. CDR3 bases: TGTGCCAGCAGTGAAAATGTACAGGGGAAGCGGTTCTTC.

The chain is built from TRBV5-1 and TRBJ1-1; 9 bases line up with TRBD1. Germline CDR1 SGHRS, CDR2 YFSETQ. Germline trimming cut 3 bases from V and 4 bases from J; bases unmatched to any gene: 7. CDR3 length: 15 amino acids. CDR3 in amino acids: CASSYPTGGTTEAFF. The CDR3 nucleotides read TGCGCCAGCAGCTACCCGACAGGGGGAACCACTGAAGCTTTCTTT.

The rearrangement links TRBV4-1 to TRBJ1-1, with TRBD1 matching 7 bases. V was clipped by 2 bases and J by 1 base; unmatched bases: 7. CDR3 length: 16 amino acids. Germline values: CDR1 MGHRA, CDR2 YSYEKL. The CDR3 protein is CASSQKIGGPNTEAFF. In DNA, the CDR3 is TGCGCCAGCAGCCAAAAGATAGGGGGCCCGAACACTGAAGCTTTCTTT.

V gene TRBV11-2 combines with J gene TRBJ2-5; 10 positions match TRBD1. The CDR3 runs to 15 residues. From germline, CDR1 is SGHAT and CDR2 FQNNGV. The ends lost 5 bases at V and 5 bases at J; junction bases unmatched: 8. The chain's CDR3 is CASSVGQGVKETQYF. DNA of the CDR3: TGTGCCAGCAGCGTAGGACAGGGGGTAAAGGAGACCCAGTACTTC.